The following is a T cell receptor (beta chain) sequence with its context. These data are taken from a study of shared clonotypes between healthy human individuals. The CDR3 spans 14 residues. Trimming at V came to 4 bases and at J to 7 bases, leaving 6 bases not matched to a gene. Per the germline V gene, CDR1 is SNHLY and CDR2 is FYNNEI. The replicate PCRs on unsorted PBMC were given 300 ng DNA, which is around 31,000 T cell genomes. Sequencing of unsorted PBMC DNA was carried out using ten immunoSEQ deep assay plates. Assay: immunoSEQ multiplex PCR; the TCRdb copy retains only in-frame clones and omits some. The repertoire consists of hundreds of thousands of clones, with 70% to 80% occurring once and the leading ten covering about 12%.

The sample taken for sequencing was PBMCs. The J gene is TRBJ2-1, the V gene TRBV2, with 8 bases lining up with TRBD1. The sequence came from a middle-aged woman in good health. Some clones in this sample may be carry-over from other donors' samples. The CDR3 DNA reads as TGTGCCAGCAGTGGACAGGGGCGCGGTAATGAGCAGTTCTTC. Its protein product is CASSGQGRGNEQFF.